Listed below are T cell receptor beta chains from one sample, sequenced in a study of T cells in tuberculosis. Assay used: immunoSEQ multiplex PCR; TCRdb lists only in-frame clones, some missing. Of more than 45,000 clones in the sample, 88% were seen once. The sample consisted of CD1b-GMM tetramer-negative cells sorted from PBMCs. These receptors were collected from an adult woman with latent tuberculosis. Both conserved end residues are trimmed from each CDR3. A D gene is named only where the DNA matches it firmly.

CDR3aa,j_gene,d_gene,v_gene
ASNNPRWGRAYEQY,TRBJ2-7,TRBD2,TRBV28
ASSLRAARAGGETQY,TRBJ2-5,TRBD2,TRBV7-9
ASSQSGTGGYEQY,TRBJ2-7,TRBD1,TRBV6-1
ASSPRASGSSYNEQF,TRBJ2-1,TRBD2,TRBV19
ASSYPPDRSWNEQF,TRBJ2-1,TRBD1,TRBV6-6
ASSPIQYGGNTEAF,TRBJ1-1,NA,TRBV18
ASSATGNQPQH,TRBJ1-5,NA,TRBV19
SAVPGGHGDTQY,TRBJ2-3,NA,TRBV29-1
ASSSKTTRGSSYNSPLH,TRBJ1-6,NA,TRBV5-6
ASSKGRTQY,TRBJ2-5,NA,TRBV14
ASSLGGEKLF,TRBJ1-4,NA,TRBV7-9
ASSLMAENTEAF,TRBJ1-1,NA,TRBV7-3
ASSQQTSGGALAGELF,TRBJ2-2,TRBD2,TRBV4-2
ASSLFSGGESPLH,TRBJ1-6,TRBD1,TRBV7-2
ASSVSQTGSNQPQH,TRBJ1-5,NA,TRBV9
ASSNSNEQF,TRBJ2-1,NA,TRBV11-3
ASSLGQGGDTQY,TRBJ2-3,NA,TRBV18